This T cell receptor (beta chain) was sequenced in a study of blood T cell repertoires in COVID-19 (dated by TCRdb to about 2020). About the full investigation: The collaborator samples originated in the United States, Italy and Spain and spanned the acute and convalescent phases of COVID-19. The prospective study material was composed of cDNA or gDNA derived from T cells, B-cell-depleted T cells, or PBMCs. The dataset comprised deeply sampled blood TCRbeta repertoires from subjects exposed to, actively infected with, or recovered from COVID-19. The repertoires were released in a freely available public database intended as a resource for research on the immune response to SARS-CoV-2. Samples were obtained from the ongoing ImmuneRACE study (first 160 participants) and from about 1,300 subjects provided by 6 global collaborators. The sample metadata nearly always contained a de-identified subject ID, COVID-19 status, age in years and sex. Where available, HLA class I and class II types were taken from metadata supplied by the sample provider and were not determined by assay-based typing.

TCRbeta CDR3 regions were amplified from genomic DNA by means of the immunoSEQ Assay, a bias-controlled multiplex PCR. Per the original workflow: Within the assay, amplification of reference gene primers was used to estimate how many nucleated cells each sample contained. Sequence reads were collapsed and filtered to measure the absolute abundance of every unique TCRbeta CDR3 rearrangement. For each sample, productive Simpson clonality was calculated as the square root of Simpson's diversity index across productive rearrangements. Drawn from immuneACCESS, this table holds only the in-frame rearrangements with V and J called that TCRdb kept. Clones are partly lost; checked studies trace under half to an unresolved V gene and leave the rest unexplained. V, J and clone size were drawn from that table, and D and trimming were deduced from the DNA. The sample data list hundreds of thousands of clones, and 65% to 90% of these were observed just once. About 14% of the sample is in the top ten clones.

Concerning this clone: Its antigen is currently not known. No base qualities exist here, and no much larger clone lies one base off it.

Participants in the prospective study were aged roughly 18 to 100 years, lived in 20 to 30 United States geographic areas, and enrolled through a virtual design. Cohort assignment in the prospective study relied on participant-reported clinical history from a screening survey and a study questionnaire. For ImmuneRACE Cohort 3, a participant was defined as recovered based on two consecutive negative NP/OP PCR tests, clearance by a healthcare professional, or resolution of symptoms. In the prospective study, mobile phlebotomists collected whole blood, serum and a nasopharyngeal or oropharyngeal swab from each participant. Participants in the prospective study had the option to provide additional blood draws and questionnaires over a roughly two-month period. Prospective study blood samples were shipped either frozen or at room temperature before DNA extraction. Broad study findings and their caveats: How much clinical and demographic metadata was included differed by source and by participant, and the metadata was provided uncurated.

The germline V and J ends show losses of 0 bases and 6 bases respectively, and no gene match explains 6 bases of the junction. Via the germline V gene, CDR1 is SGHRS and CDR2 YFSETQ. The CDR3 runs 15 amino acids, cysteine and phenylalanine included. Of all the DNA, just the CDR3 is kept, 45 bases in frame from base 1. This TCR came from a man aged 18 to 35 who had recovered from COVID-19. Sequencing was performed on PBMCs or T cells enriched from blood (not recorded which). Recombination linked TRBV5-1 to TRBJ2-1; TRBD2 aligns with 7 central bases. The encoded CDR3 is CASSLAETSSNEQFF. The DNA sequence is as follows: TGCGCCAGCAGCTTGGCCGAGACTAGCTCCAATGAGCAGTTCTTC.